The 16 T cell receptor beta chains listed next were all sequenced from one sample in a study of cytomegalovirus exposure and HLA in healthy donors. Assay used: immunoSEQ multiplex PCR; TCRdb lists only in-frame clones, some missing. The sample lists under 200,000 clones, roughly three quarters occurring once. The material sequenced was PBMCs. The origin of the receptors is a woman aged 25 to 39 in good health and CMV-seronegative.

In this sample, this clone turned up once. CDR3 DNA sequence: TGCAGCGGTTCGACAACGTTGAACACTGAAGCTTTCTTT. Amino acids: CSGSTTLNTEAFF. This chain links TRBV29-1 with TRBJ1-1, with unresolved D. V was clipped by 7 bases and J by 0 bases, with 12 bases between them. CDR3 size: 13 residues. The V gene's germline CDR1 is SQVTM and CDR2 ANQGSEA.

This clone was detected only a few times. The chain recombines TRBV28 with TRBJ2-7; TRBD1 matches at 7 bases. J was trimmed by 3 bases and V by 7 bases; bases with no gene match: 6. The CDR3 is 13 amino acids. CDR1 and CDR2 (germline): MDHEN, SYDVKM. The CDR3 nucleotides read TGTGCCAGCACCCAGGGGGTAGGCTACGAGCAGTACTTC. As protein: CASTQGVGYEQYF. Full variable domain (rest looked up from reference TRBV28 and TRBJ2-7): DVKVTQSSRYLVKRTGEKVFLECVQDMDHENMFWYRQDPGLGLRLIYFSYDVKMKEKGDIPEGYSVSREKKERFSLILESASTNQTSMYLCASTQGVGYEQYFGPGTRLTVT.

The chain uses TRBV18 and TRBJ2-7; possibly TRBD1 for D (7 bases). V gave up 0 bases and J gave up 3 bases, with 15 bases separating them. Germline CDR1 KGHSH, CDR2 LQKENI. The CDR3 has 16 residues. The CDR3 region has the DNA TGTGCCAGCTCACCACCGTCTGCAGGGGGGAGCTACGAGCAGTACTTC. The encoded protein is CASSPPSAGGSYEQYF.

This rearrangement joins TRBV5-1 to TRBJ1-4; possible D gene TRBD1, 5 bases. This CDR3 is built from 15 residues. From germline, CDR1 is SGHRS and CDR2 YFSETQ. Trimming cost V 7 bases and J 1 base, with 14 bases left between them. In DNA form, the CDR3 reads TGCGCCAGCCGACCGGTTCAGGGAACTAATGAAAAACTGTTTTTT. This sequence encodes CASRPVQGTNEKLFF.

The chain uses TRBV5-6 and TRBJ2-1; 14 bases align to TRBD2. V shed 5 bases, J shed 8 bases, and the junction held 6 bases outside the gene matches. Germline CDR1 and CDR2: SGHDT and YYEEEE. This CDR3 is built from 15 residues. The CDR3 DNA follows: TGTGCCAGCAGTCCTATGGGACTAGCGGGGGATGAGCAGTTCTTC. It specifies CASSPMGLAGDEQFF.

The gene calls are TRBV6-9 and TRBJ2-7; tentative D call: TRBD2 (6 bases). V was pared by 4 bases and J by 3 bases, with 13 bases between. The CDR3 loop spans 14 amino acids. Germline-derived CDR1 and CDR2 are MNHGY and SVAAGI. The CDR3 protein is CASSSPLGSYEQYF. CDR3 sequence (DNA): TGTGCCAGCAGTTCCCCCCTCGGGAGCTACGAGCAGTACTTC.

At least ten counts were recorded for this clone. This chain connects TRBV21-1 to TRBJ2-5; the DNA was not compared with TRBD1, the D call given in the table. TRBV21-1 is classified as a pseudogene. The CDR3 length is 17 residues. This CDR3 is CASSKGRDSVGQETQYF. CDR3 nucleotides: TGTGCCAGCAGCAAAGGCCGGGACAGTGTGGGTCAAGAGACCCAGTACTTC.

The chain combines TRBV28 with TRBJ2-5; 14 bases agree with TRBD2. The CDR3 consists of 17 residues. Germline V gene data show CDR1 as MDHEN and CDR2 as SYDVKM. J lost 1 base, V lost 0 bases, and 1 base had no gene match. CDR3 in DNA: TGTGCCAGCAGTTTATGGACTAGCGGGAGGGCCCAAGAGACCCAGTACTTC. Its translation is CASSLWTSGRAQETQYF.

The CDR3, as DNA: TGCGCCAGCAGCCCAGGACTAGCGGGGATGTATTTAGGTGAGCAGTTCTTC. It codes for CASSPGLAGMYLGEQFF. The V call is TRBV4-1, the J call TRBJ2-1; 12 bases are a match to TRBD2. CDR1 is MGHRA, CDR2 YSYEKL, per germline. This CDR3 spans 17 amino acids. The V segment lost 4 bases and the J segment 9 bases; nucleotides outside the gene matches: 13.

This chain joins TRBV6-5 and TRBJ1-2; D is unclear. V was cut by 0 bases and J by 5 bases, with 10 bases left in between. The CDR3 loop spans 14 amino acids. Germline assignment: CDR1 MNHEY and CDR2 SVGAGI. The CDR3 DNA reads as TGTGCCAGCAGTTACTCGGGCGCTTTTTATGGCTACACCTTC. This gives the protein CASSYSGAFYGYTF.

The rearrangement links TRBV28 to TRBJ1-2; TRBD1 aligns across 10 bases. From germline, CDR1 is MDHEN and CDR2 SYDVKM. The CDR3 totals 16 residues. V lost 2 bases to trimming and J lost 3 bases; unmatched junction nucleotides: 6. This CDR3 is CASSLGPGQGYYGYTF. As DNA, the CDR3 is TGTGCCAGCAGTTTAGGTCCGGGACAGGGGTACTATGGCTACACCTTC.

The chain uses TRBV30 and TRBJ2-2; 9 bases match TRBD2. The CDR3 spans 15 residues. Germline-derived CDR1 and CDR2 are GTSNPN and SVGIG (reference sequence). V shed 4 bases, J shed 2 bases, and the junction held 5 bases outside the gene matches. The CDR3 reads CAWTSAGGNTGELFF. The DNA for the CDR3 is TGTGCCTGGACATCAGCGGGGGGTAACACCGGGGAGCTGTTTTTT.

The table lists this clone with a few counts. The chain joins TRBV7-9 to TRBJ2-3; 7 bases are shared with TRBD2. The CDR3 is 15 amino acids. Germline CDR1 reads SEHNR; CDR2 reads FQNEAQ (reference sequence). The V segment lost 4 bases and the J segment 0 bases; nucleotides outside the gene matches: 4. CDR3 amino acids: CASSSWRGSTDTQYF. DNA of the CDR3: TGTGCCAGCAGCTCATGGCGGGGGAGCACAGATACGCAGTATTTT.

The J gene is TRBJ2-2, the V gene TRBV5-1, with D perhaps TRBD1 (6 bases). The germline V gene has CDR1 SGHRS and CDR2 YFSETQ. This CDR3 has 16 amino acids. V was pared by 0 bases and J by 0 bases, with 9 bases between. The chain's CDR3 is CASSLGKGANTGELFF. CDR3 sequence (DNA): TGCGCCAGCAGCTTGGGAAAGGGGGCGAACACCGGGGAGCTGTTTTTT. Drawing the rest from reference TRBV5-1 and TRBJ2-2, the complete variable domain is KAGVTQTPRYLIKTRGQQVTLSCSPISGHRSVSWYQQTPGQGLQFLFEYFSETQRNKGNFPGRFSGRQFSNSRSEMNVSTLELGDSALYLCASSLGKGANTGELFFGEGSRLTVL.

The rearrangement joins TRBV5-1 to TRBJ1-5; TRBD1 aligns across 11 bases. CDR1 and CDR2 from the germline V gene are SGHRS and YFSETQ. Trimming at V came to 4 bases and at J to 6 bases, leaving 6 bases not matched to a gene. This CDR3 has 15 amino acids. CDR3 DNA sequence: TGCGCCAGCAGCGTAGGACAGGGGGCGGGTCAGCCCCAGCATTTT. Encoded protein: CASSVGQGAGQPQHF.

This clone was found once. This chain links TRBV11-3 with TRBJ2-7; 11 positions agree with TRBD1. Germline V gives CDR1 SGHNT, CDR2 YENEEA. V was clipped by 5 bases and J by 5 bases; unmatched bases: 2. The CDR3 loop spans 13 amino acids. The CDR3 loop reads CASSRTGGDEQYF. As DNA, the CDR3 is TGTGCCAGCAGCAGGACAGGGGGCGACGAGCAGTACTTC.